Listed below are T cell receptor beta chains from one sample, sequenced in a study of human T cells and chemical hapten exposure. MiXCR, run by TCRdb on the 5' RACE reads, gives a single entry per CDR3 protein. Altogether 110,000 or so distinct CDR3 sequences are present, approximately 19% being singletons, with the ten largest covering 2.8%. The receptors originated from a human donor in good health. CDR3s include the opening cysteine and the closing phenylalanine or tryptophan. The D gene is left open where the match is weak. Clone size is shown for a subset of rows, as once, few, many or a class of expanded clone.

V gene: TRBV20-1; J gene: TRBJ1-5; clone size: -; D gene: -; CDR3 protein: CSARSLTGHSNQPQHF; CDR3 DNA: TGCAGTGCTAGATCCTTGACAGGCCATAGCAATCAGCCCCAGCATTTT
V gene: TRBV10-3; J gene: TRBJ1-1; clone size: -; D gene: -; CDR3 protein: CAISGGTNTEAFF; CDR3 DNA: TGTGCCATCTCGGGGGGAACGAACACTGAAGCTTTCTTT
V gene: TRBV20-1; J gene: TRBJ2-3; clone size: -; D gene: -; CDR3 protein: CSASPRSGSADTQYF; CDR3 DNA: TGCAGTGCTAGTCCGAGAAGTGGGTCGGCAGATACGCAGTATTTT
V gene: TRBV4-1; J gene: TRBJ2-7; clone size: -; D gene: -; CDR3 protein: CASSQGAGKSSYEQYF; CDR3 DNA: TGCGCCAGCAGCCAAGGCGCTGGGAAATCGTCCTACGAGCAGTACTTC
V gene: TRBV6-5; J gene: TRBJ2-7; clone size: -; D gene: TRBD2; CDR3 protein: CVSTPGGFYEQYF; CDR3 DNA: TGTGTCAGCACTCCGGGGGGGTTCTACGAGCAGTACTTC
V gene: TRBV6-5; J gene: TRBJ2-1; clone size: few; D gene: TRBD2; CDR3 protein: CASRQTSGRAGFF; CDR3 DNA: TGTGCCAGCAGGCAGACTAGCGGGAGGGCCGGGTTCTTC
V gene: TRBV20-1; J gene: TRBJ2-7; clone size: -; D gene: TRBD1; CDR3 protein: CSAKQGALRYF; CDR3 DNA: TGCAGTGCTAAACAGGGGGCGCTGCGTTACTTC
V gene: TRBV29-1; J gene: TRBJ2-5; clone size: -; D gene: -; CDR3 protein: CSVGGAQSQETQYF; CDR3 DNA: TGCAGCGTTGGAGGTGCTCAATCTCAAGAGACCCAGTACTTC
V gene: TRBV2; J gene: TRBJ2-3; clone size: -; D gene: -; CDR3 protein: CASSEEGIIDTQYF; CDR3 DNA: TGTGCCAGCAGTGAAGAGGGGATTATAGATACGCAGTATTTT
V gene: TRBV29-1; J gene: TRBJ2-7; clone size: few; D gene: -; CDR3 protein: CSVEDQGGDFYEQYF; CDR3 DNA: TGCAGCGTTGAAGATCAAGGAGGGGACTTCTACGAGCAGTACTTC
V gene: TRBV5-1; J gene: TRBJ1-5; clone size: -; D gene: -; CDR3 protein: CASSYAGQDNQPQHF; CDR3 DNA: TGCGCCAGCAGCTACGCCGGGCAGGACAATCAGCCCCAGCATTTT
V gene: TRBV5-1; J gene: TRBJ2-5; clone size: -; D gene: TRBD1; CDR3 protein: CASSSQVWTGQRSQYF; CDR3 DNA: TGCGCCAGCAGCTCCCAGGTTTGGACAGGGCAAAGAAGCCAGTACTTC
V gene: TRBV28; J gene: TRBJ2-6; clone size: few; D gene: -; CDR3 protein: CASKSGANVLTF; CDR3 DNA: TGTGCCAGCAAATCTGGGGCCAACGTCCTGACTTTC
V gene: TRBV12-3/TRBV12-4; J gene: TRBJ1-5; clone size: few; D gene: -; CDR3 protein: CASSVHYSNQPQHF; CDR3 DNA: TGTGCCAGCAGTGTCCATTATAGCAATCAGCCCCAGCATTTT
V gene: TRBV7-2; J gene: TRBJ1-6; clone size: -; D gene: -; CDR3 protein: CASSLLRGPLHF; CDR3 DNA: TGTGCCAGCAGCCTCCTTCGCGGACCCCTCCACTTT
V gene: TRBV9; J gene: TRBJ2-1; clone size: -; D gene: -; CDR3 protein: CASSVTGYSYNEQFF; CDR3 DNA: TGTGCCAGCAGCGTCACAGGTTACTCCTACAATGAGCAGTTCTTC
V gene: TRBV7-9; J gene: TRBJ1-1; clone size: -; D gene: -; CDR3 protein: CASSLVPSASGAFF; CDR3 DNA: TGTGCCAGCAGCTTAGTCCCGTCGGCATCTGGGGCTTTCTTT
V gene: TRBV2; J gene: TRBJ2-7; clone size: few; D gene: -; CDR3 protein: CASSEGAGNEQYF; CDR3 DNA: TGTGCCAGCAGTGAGGGGGCAGGGAACGAGCAGTACTTC
V gene: TRBV6-4; J gene: TRBJ2-3; clone size: many; D gene: -; CDR3 protein: CASSLDFTDTQYF; CDR3 DNA: TGCGCCAGCAGCTTGGACTTCACAGATACGCAGTATTTT
V gene: TRBV7-9; J gene: TRBJ2-1; clone size: few; D gene: TRBD2; CDR3 protein: CASSPRLTSGRYNEQFF; CDR3 DNA: TGTGCCAGCAGCCCTAGACTTACTAGCGGGAGATACAATGAGCAGTTCTTC
V gene: TRBV28; J gene: TRBJ1-5; clone size: -; D gene: TRBD1; CDR3 protein: CASSGPQGASPQHF; CDR3 DNA: TGTGCCAGCAGCGGTCCTCAGGGGGCTTCGCCCCAGCATTTT
V gene: TRBV21-1; J gene: TRBJ2-1; clone size: -; D gene: -; CDR3 protein: CARAAGQGNYNEQFF; CDR3 DNA: TGTGCCAGAGCCGCGGGACAGGGGAACTACAATGAGCAGTTCTTC
V gene: TRBV20-1; J gene: TRBJ2-7; clone size: few; D gene: TRBD1; CDR3 protein: CSATPGQGNSEQYF; CDR3 DNA: TGCAGTGCCACTCCGGGACAGGGAAACTCCGAGCAGTACTTC
V gene: TRBV20-1; J gene: TRBJ2-7; clone size: -; D gene: -; CDR3 protein: CSARGMGGLGSGHHYEQYF; CDR3 DNA: TGCAGTGCTAGGGGGATGGGTGGACTTGGATCGGGGCACCACTACGAGCAGTACTTC
V gene: TRBV7-9; J gene: TRBJ1-3; clone size: -; D gene: -; CDR3 protein: CASSSSPPVGNTIYF; CDR3 DNA: TGTGCCAGCAGCTCCAGCCCCCCAGTTGGAAACACCATATATTTT
V gene: TRBV4-1; J gene: TRBJ1-5; clone size: few; D gene: TRBD1; CDR3 protein: CASSQEGTGDWRNQPQHF; CDR3 DNA: TGCGCCAGCAGCCAAGAGGGGACAGGGGATTGGCGCAATCAGCCCCAGCATTTT
V gene: TRBV28; J gene: TRBJ1-2; clone size: few; D gene: -; CDR3 protein: CASSPDSLYGYTF; CDR3 DNA: TGTGCCAGCAGTCCGGACAGCCTCTATGGCTACACCTTC